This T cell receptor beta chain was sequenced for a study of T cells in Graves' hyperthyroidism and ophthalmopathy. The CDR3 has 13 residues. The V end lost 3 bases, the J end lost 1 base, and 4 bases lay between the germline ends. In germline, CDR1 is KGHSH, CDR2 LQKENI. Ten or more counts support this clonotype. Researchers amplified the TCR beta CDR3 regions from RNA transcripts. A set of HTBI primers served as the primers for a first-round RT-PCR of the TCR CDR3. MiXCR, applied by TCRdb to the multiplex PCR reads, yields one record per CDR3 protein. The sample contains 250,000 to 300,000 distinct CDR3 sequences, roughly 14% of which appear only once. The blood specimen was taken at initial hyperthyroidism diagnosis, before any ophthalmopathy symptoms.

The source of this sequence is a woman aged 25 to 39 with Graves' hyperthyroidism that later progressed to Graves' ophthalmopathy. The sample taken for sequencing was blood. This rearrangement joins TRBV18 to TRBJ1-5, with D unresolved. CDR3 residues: CASSPDSNQPQHF. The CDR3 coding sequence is TGTGCCAGCTCACCGGACAGCAATCAGCCCCAGCATTTT.